The present entry profiles one TCR beta chain with its context. Its antigen is as yet unknown. Method: immunoSEQ multiplex PCR; TCRdb's copy keeps in-frame clones and lacks some. This sample has roughly 18,000 clones, with 72% found just once. This sample is drawn from a study of CXCR4 blockade with PD-1 therapy in pancreatic cancer. Germline CDR1 reads KGHSH; CDR2 reads LQKENI. This CDR3 comprises 12 residues. V was pared by 3 bases and J by 4 bases, with 6 bases between. Findings of the study overall: Tumors were clonally expanded, mean around 0.14 versus 0.05 in healthy blood.

The chain links TRBV18 to TRBJ1-2, with D unresolved. Sequencing was carried out using tumor tissue. This clonotype was obtained from a human donor with pancreatic ductal adenocarcinoma. For the CDR3, the DNA is TGTGCCAGCTCACCCGGCAGCTATGGCTACACCTTC. This sequence encodes CASSPGSYGYTF.